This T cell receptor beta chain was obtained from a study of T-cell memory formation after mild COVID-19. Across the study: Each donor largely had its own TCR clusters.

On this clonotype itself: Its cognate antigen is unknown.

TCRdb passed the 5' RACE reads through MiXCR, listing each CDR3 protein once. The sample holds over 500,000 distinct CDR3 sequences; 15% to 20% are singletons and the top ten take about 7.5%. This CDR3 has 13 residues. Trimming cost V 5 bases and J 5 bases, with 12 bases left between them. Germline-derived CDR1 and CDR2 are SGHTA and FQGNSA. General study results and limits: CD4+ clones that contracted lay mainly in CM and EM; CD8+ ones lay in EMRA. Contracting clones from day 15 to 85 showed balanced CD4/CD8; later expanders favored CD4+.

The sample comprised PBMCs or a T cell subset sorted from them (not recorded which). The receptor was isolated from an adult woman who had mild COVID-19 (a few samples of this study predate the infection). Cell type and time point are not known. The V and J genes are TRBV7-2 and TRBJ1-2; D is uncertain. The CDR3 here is CASSEAGSYGYTF. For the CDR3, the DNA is TGTGCCAGCAGCGAGGCCGGTAGTTATGGCTACACCTTC.